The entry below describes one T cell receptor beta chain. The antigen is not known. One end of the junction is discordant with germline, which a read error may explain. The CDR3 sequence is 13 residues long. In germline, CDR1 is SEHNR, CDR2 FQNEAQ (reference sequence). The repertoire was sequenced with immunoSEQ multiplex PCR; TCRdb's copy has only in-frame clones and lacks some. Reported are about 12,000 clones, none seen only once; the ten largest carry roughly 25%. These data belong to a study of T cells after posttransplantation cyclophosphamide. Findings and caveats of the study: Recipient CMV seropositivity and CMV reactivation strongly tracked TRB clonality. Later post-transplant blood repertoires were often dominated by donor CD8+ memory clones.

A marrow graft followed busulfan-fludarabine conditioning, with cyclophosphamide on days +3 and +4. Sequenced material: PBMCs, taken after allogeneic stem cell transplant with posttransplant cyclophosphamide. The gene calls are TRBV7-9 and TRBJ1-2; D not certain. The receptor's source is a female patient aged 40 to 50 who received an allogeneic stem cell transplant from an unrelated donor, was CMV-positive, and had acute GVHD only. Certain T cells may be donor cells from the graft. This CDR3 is CASSQDRRYGYTF. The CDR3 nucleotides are TGCGCCAGCAGCCAAGACCGGAGATATGGCTACACCTTC. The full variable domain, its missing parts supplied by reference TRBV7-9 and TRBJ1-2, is DTGVSQNPRHKITKRGQNVTFRCDPISEHNRLYWYRQTLGQGPEFLTYFQNEAQLEKSRLLSDRFSAERPKGSFSTLEIQRTEQGDSAMYLCASSQDRRYGYTFGSGTRLTVV.